Following are 7 T cell receptor beta chains from one sample sequenced in a study of blood T cell repertoires in COVID-19. TCRdb's table, derived via immunoSEQ multiplex PCR, lists solely in-frame clones and lacks some. This sample has about 99,000 clones, with around 84% found just once. The sample taken for sequencing was peripheral blood. These receptors were collected from a man aged 70-80 years with active or convalescent COVID-19.

This rearrangement joins TRBV18 to TRBJ2-1; 10 nucleotides line up with TRBD2. The CDR3 runs 18 residues. The germline V gene has CDR1 KGHSH and CDR2 LQKENI. Germline trimming cut 4 bases from V and 0 bases from J; bases unmatched to any gene: 9. The CDR3 is CASSLFTSGESSYNEQFF. DNA of the CDR3: TGTGCCAGCTCACTTTTTACTAGCGGGGAGAGCTCCTACAATGAGCAGTTCTTC.

V gene TRBV3-1 (or the pseudogene TRBV3-2) combines with J gene TRBJ2-7; 8 nucleotides agree with TRBD2. Per the germline V gene, CDR1 is LGHDT and CDR2 is YNNKEL (reference sequence). Losses at the gene ends were 1 base for V and 5 bases for J; bases not matched to a gene: 7. This CDR3 comprises 15 residues. CDR3 nucleotides: TGTGCCAGCAGCCAAGGAGGGACTAGACTTGACGAGCAGTACTTC. As protein: CASSQGGTRLDEQYF.

A single count supports this clone. The rearrangement links TRBV4-2 to TRBJ1-6; 10 bases line up with TRBD1. This CDR3 contains 16 residues. V was clipped by 0 bases and J by 11 bases; unmatched bases: 7. Looked up from germline, CDR1 is LGHNA and CDR2 is YNFKEQ. The chain's CDR3 is CASSQEAGQGRTPLHF. CDR3 bases: TGTGCCAGCAGCCAAGAAGCGGGACAGGGGCGGACACCCCTCCACTTT.

This chain joins TRBV5-1 and TRBJ2-2; 7 positions agree with TRBD1. Unmatched junction bases numbered 3, after V lost 0 bases and J lost 7 bases. This CDR3 spans 14 amino acids. Germline-derived CDR1 and CDR2 are SGHRS and YFSETQ. The CDR3 sequence is CASSLDRGVGELFF. In DNA form, the CDR3 reads TGCGCCAGCAGCTTGGACAGGGGCGTCGGGGAGCTGTTTTTT.

The rearrangement joins TRBV6-4 to TRBJ2-4, with 9 bases that match TRBD1. From germline, CDR1 is MRHNA and CDR2 SNTAGT. This CDR3 is 13 amino acids long. The V gene end was trimmed by 6 bases and the J gene end by 9 bases; junction bases not matched to a gene: 6. The CDR3 sequence: CASSADRGGIQYF. CDR3 DNA sequence: TGTGCCAGCAGCGCGGACAGGGGCGGCATTCAGTACTTC.

The chain carries TRBV28 and TRBJ2-1, with TRBD2 matching over 10 bases. In germline, CDR1 is MDHEN, CDR2 SYDVKM. This CDR3 region has 15 residues. With V trimmed by 5 bases and J by 8 bases, 9 bases remained unmatched. The CDR3 coding sequence is TGTGCCAGCAGTCCGGCTAGCGGGGGAGGTCATGAGCAGTTCTTC. Its translation is CASSPASGGGHEQFF.

As to this clone: This sample also contains other DNA sequences that code for the same CDR3. The genes are TRBV7-6 and TRBJ2-2; TRBD1 matches at 10 bases. The CDR3 consists of 15 residues. CDR1 is SGHVS, CDR2 FNYEAQ, per germline. Unmatched junction bases numbered 5, after V lost 5 bases and J lost 5 bases. This chain's CDR3 is CASSTRDRGTGELFF. The CDR3 DNA follows: TGTGCCAGCAGCACTCGGGACAGGGGAACCGGGGAGCTGTTTTTT.